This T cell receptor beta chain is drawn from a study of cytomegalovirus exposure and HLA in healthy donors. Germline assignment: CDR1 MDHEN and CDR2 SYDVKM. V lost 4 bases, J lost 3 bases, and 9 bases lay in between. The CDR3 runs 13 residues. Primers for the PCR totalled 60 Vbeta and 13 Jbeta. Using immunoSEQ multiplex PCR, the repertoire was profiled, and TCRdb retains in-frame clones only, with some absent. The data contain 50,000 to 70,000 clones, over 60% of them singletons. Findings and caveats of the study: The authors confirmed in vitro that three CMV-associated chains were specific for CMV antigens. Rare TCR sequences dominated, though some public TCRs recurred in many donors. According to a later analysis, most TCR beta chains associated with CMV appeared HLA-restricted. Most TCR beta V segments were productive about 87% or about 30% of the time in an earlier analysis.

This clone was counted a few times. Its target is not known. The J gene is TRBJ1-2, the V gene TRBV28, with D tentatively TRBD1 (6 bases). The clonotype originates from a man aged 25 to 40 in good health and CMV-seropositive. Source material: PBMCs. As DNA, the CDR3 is TGTGCCAGCAGTTCCACAGGGTACTATGGCTACACCTTC. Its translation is CASSSTGYYGYTF.